This entry is about one T cell receptor beta chain. Its antigen is unidentified. MiXCR was run by TCRdb on the 5' RACE reads, yielding one entry per CDR3 protein. The repertoire includes hundreds of thousands of distinct CDR3 sequences, under 25% of them detected once, and roughly an eighth sits in the top ten. The CDR3 runs 13 residues. Germline CDR1 and CDR2: MNHNS and SASEGT. The V and J ends lost 6 bases and 2 bases, in that order; junction bases with no gene match: 2. The data were obtained in a study of T cells after yellow fever vaccination. Study findings and constraints: In post-booster samples, most primary-vaccination clones reappeared (roughly 96% CD4, 75% to 90% CD8).

Sample: PBMCs, taken 15 days after the yellow fever booster vaccination. The chain joins TRBV6-1 to TRBJ2-7, with TRBD2 identical over 9 bases. This sequence was found in a man aged 30 to 45 who received the YFV17D yellow fever vaccine. The CDR3 spells CASRGTSTYEQYF. In nucleotides, the CDR3 is TGTGCCAGCAGGGGGACTAGCACCTACGAGCAGTACTTC.